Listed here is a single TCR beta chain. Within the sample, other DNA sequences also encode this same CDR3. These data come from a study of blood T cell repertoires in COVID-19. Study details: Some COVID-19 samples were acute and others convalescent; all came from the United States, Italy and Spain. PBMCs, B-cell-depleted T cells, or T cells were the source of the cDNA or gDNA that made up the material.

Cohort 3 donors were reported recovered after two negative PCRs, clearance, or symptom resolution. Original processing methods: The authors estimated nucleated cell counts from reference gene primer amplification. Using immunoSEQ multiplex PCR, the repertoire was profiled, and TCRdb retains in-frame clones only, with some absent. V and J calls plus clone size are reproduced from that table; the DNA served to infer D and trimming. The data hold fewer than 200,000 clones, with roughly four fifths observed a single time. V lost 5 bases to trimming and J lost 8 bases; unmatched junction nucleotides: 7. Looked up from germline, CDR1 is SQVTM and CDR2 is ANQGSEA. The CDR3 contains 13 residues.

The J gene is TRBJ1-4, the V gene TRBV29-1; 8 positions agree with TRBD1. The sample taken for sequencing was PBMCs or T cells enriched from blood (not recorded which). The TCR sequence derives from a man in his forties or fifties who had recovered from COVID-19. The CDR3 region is CSVLGQGEEKLFF. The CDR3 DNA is TGCAGCGTTCTCGGACAGGGAGAGGAAAAACTGTTTTTT.